A single TCR beta chain is shown here with its context. In the authors' methods: Amplified reference gene primers provided the basis for estimating nucleated cell counts. The data were produced by immunoSEQ multiplex PCR, yet TCRdb's version contains in-frame clones alone and is incomplete. V and J calls and clone size are as listed in that table; D and trimming were resolved from the DNA. This table has 250,000 to 350,000 clones, 85% appearing once. This record belongs to a study of blood T cell repertoires in COVID-19. At the level of the study: Sources were T cells, B-cell-depleted T cells, or PBMCs; the material itself was cDNA or gDNA.

The germline V gene encodes CDR1 SGHTA and CDR2 FQGNSA. V dropped 5 bases and J dropped 3; count of bases not matched to a gene: 7. CDR3 length equals 15 residues. In assigning cohorts, the study relied on participant-reported clinical history. The source is a woman between 45 and 60 years old who had recovered from COVID-19. Source material: PBMCs or T cells enriched from blood (not recorded which). This sequence joins TRBV7-2 and TRBJ2-7; 10 bases fit TRBD1. The CDR3 DNA sequence: TGTGCCAGCAGCCGCAACCGGGACAGGGGCTACGAGCAGTACTTC. Translating it yields CASSRNRDRGYEQYF. The full variable domain, with the rest looked up from reference TRBV7-2 and TRBJ2-7, is GAGVSQSPSNKVTEKGKDVELRCDPISGHTALYWYRQSLGQGLEFLIYFQGNSAPDKSGLPSDRFSAERTGGSVSTLTIQRTQQEDSAVYLCASSRNRDRGYEQYFGPGTRLTVT.